The clone carrying this TCR beta chain was seen a few times. J gave up 3 bases and V 7 bases, and 9 bases lay outside the gene matches. The length of the CDR3 is 17 residues. Per germline, CDR1 SNHLY and CDR2 FYNNEI. These data originate in a study of blood T cell repertoires in COVID-19. Looking at the study overall: Specimens from acute and convalescent COVID-19 originated in the United States, Italy and Spain. Sample material is recorded as cDNA or gDNA derived from T cells, B-cell-depleted T cells, or PBMCs.

Under the authors' procedure: Amplification of reference gene primers provided the estimated nucleated cell counts. The assay was immunoSEQ multiplex PCR, and TCRdb's table has in-frame clones only and misses some. V and J calls and clone size follow that table, whereas D and trimming were derived from the DNA. The sample lists about 120,000 clones, roughly three quarters occurring once. The source material was peripheral blood. The chain combines TRBV2 with TRBJ2-2; 12 bases match TRBD2. The receptor's source is a human donor in a cohort sampled during active COVID-19. CDR3 coding DNA: TGTGCCAGCACCTCTAGCGGGGGGGCAACAGACACCGGGGAGCTGTTTTTT. Its protein product is CASTSSGGATDTGELFF.